This T cell receptor (beta chain) was captured by sequencing in a study of OX40 agonist ivuxolimab in advanced cancers. Data came from immunoSEQ multiplex PCR; TCRdb stores just in-frame clones and leaves some out. The sample lists over 60,000 clones; around 80% were seen once. Unmatched junction bases numbered 3, after V lost 4 bases and J lost 3 bases. Germline CDR1 is KGHSH and CDR2 is LQKENI. This CDR3 comprises 13 residues. This chain uses TRBV18 with TRBJ2-7; 7 bases are shared with TRBD1. Here the sequenced sample was CD4+ or CD8+ T cells sorted from blood, taken in a trial of the OX40 agonist ivuxolimab. The clonotype was recovered from an adult with an advanced solid tumor such as melanoma, head and neck, liver or kidney cancer. The DNA for the CDR3 is TGTGCCAGCTCACTGGGACAGTTCTACGAGCAGTACTTC. This encodes CASSLGQFYEQYF.